These T cell receptor beta chains were read from a single sample in a study of patients and donors after allogeneic stem cell transplantation. A single record per CDR3 protein comes from TCRdb applying MiXCR to the RT-PCR reads. Here the sample spans about a million distinct CDR3 sequences, around 17% being singletons. Sequencing input: blood, either unsorted or a sorted T cell fraction (not recorded which). Receptors originate from a human donor who was either an allogeneic HSCT recipient or a stem cell or donor lymphocyte infusion donor (not recorded which). It is not recorded whose cells these are; they may come from a transplant donor. Both conserved end residues are part of each CDR3. Fields, in order: clone size, D gene, V gene, J gene, CDR3 protein, CDR3 DNA. D genes are given only for firm matches. Clone size is stated in some rows and not others, as once, few, many or a class when expanded.

few	TRBD2	TRBV20-1	TRBJ2-5	CSARTSGGPETQYF	TGCAGTGCGAGGACTAGCGGGGGGCCTGAGACCCAGTACTTC
-	-	TRBV6-5	TRBJ1-6	CASSYGLTSPLHF	TGTGCCAGCAGTTACGGCCTTACTTCACCCCTCCACTTT
-	-	TRBV30	TRBJ2-7	CAWSGPYEQYF	TGTGCCTGGAGCGGCCCCTACGAGCAGTACTTC
many	-	TRBV20-1	TRBJ1-1	CSARSITGWDTEAFF	TGCAGTGCTAGGTCCATCACCGGGTGGGACACTGAAGCTTTCTTT
-	-	TRBV5-5	TRBJ1-1	CASSLEWRMNTEAFF	TGTGCCAGCAGCTTGGAGTGGAGGATGAACACTGAAGCTTTCTTT
few	-	TRBV5-1	TRBJ2-2	CASSFPLGGLDTGELFF	TGCGCCAGCAGCTTCCCATTAGGGGGGCTTGACACCGGGGAGCTGTTTTTT
-	-	TRBV3-1	TRBJ2-3	CASSHPGARGDTQYF	TGTGCCAGCAGCCATCCGGGGGCTCGGGGAGATACGCAGTATTTT
-	-	TRBV3-1	TRBJ2-7	CASSQDRSSGTYEQYF	TGTGCCAGCAGCCAAGATCGTAGTAGCGGTACCTACGAGCAGTACTTC
-	TRBD1	TRBV12-3/TRBV12-4	TRBJ2-3	CASSRQGARADTQYF	TGTGCCAGCAGTCGACAGGGGGCGAGAGCAGATACGCAGTATTTT
once	-	TRBV4-3	TRBJ2-3	CASSQVTPDTQYF	TGCGCCAGCAGCCAAGTTACCCCAGATACGCAGTATTTT
many	-	TRBV12-3/TRBV12-4	TRBJ2-4	CASSPERAGNIQYF	TGTGCCAGCAGTCCCGAGCGGGCTGGAAACATTCAGTACTTC
few	TRBD2	TRBV5-1	TRBJ2-5	CASSLDGLAGTETQYF	TGCGCCAGCAGCTTGGACGGACTAGCGGGGACGGAGACCCAGTACTTC
-	TRBD1	TRBV18	TRBJ2-7	CASSPRAGGEEQYF	TGTGCCAGCTCACCACGAGCAGGGGGCGAAGAGCAGTACTTC
many	-	TRBV9	TRBJ2-6	CASSVLGREANVLTF	TGTGCCAGCAGCGTTCTGGGTCGGGAGGCCAACGTCCTGACTTTC
-	TRBD1	TRBV20-1	TRBJ1-6	CSAMTGSRPNSPLHF	TGCAGTGCTATGACAGGGTCCCGACCAAATTCACCCCTCCACTTT
-	TRBD1	TRBV6-5	TRBJ2-7	CASSQGTDEQYF	TGTGCCAGCAGTCAAGGGACAGATGAGCAGTACTTC
-	-	TRBV12-3/TRBV12-4	TRBJ2-7	CASTQQVVVYEQYF	TGTGCCAGCACCCAGCAGGTGGTGGTATACGAGCAGTACTTC
-	-	TRBV3-1	TRBJ2-1	CASSQASRRGDEQFF	TGTGCCAGCAGCCAAGCCTCTCGTAGGGGCGATGAGCAGTTCTTC
few	-	TRBV18	TRBJ1-6	CASSPRGVYNSPLHF	TGTGCCAGCTCACCACGGGGGGTCTATAATTCACCCCTCCACTTT
few	-	TRBV10-3	TRBJ1-2	CAISEITAANYGYTF	TGTGCCATCAGTGAGATAACGGCTGCTAACTATGGCTACACCTTC
-	-	TRBV12-3/TRBV12-4	TRBJ1-1	CASSLGRKSTEAFF	TGTGCCAGCAGTCTGGGACGGAAATCTACTGAAGCTTTCTTT
-	-	TRBV6-1	TRBJ2-1	CASILRTAYNEQFF	TGTGCCAGCATTCTCCGGACAGCTTACAATGAGCAGTTCTTC
-	TRBD1	TRBV24-1	TRBJ2-5	CATSDLPDPKTGGYQETQYF	TGTGCCACCAGTGATTTGCCGGACCCGAAGACAGGGGGATACCAAGAGACCCAGTACTTC
-	TRBD2	TRBV12-3/TRBV12-4	TRBJ2-3	CASNHELAGDLSTDTQYF	TGTGCCAGCAACCATGAACTAGCGGGGGACCTTAGCACAGATACGCAGTATTTT
-	TRBD2	TRBV7-9	TRBJ2-1	CASGDQAGVSYNEQFF	TGTGCCAGCGGGGACCAAGCGGGGGTCTCCTACAATGAGCAGTTCTTC
few	-	TRBV19	TRBJ1-1	CASSIAPSTGVEAFF	TGTGCCAGTAGTATAGCCCCCAGTACGGGGGTAGAAGCTTTCTTT
-	-	TRBV27	TRBJ2-6	CASSLGPDRGANVLTF	TGTGCCAGCAGTCTCGGGCCCGATCGTGGGGCCAACGTCCTGACTTTC
-	-	TRBV27	TRBJ2-1	CASPGVVGECNEQFF	TGTGCCAGTCCGGGGGTGGTGGGGGAGTGCAATGAGCAGTTCTTC
many	-	TRBV5-6	TRBJ2-3	CASGWGASTDTQYF	TGTGCCAGCGGTTGGGGCGCAAGCACAGATACGCAGTATTTT
-	-	TRBV2	TRBJ2-5	CASSGGPGPKTQYF	TGTGCCAGCAGCGGTGGACCGGGACCGAAGACCCAGTACTTC
-	TRBD1	TRBV4-3	TRBJ1-2	CASSQADRDRDYGYTF	TGCGCCAGCAGCCAAGCTGACCGGGACAGGGACTATGGCTACACCTTC
few	TRBD2	TRBV15	TRBJ2-1	CATSRVLEAGGRNEQFF	TGTGCCACCAGCAGAGTGTTGGAAGCGGGAGGCCGCAATGAGCAGTTCTTC